These 28 T cell receptor beta chains were sequenced from one sample in a study of cytomegalovirus exposure and HLA in healthy donors. Using immunoSEQ multiplex PCR, the repertoire was profiled, and TCRdb retains in-frame clones only, with some absent. The data show about 360,000 clones, about nine tenths seen once. The sequenced sample consisted of PBMCs. These receptors were collected from a woman under 30 in good health and CMV-seronegative.

The chain combines TRBV19 with TRBJ2-1; a weak D match, TRBD2 (6 bases). Trimming removed 6 bases from V and 3 bases from J, with 15 bases in between. Looked up from germline, CDR1 is LNHDA and CDR2 is SQIVND (reference sequence). The CDR3 consists of 15 residues. The CDR3 nucleotides read TGTGCCAGTAGGATCCGGGACTCCTTCTACAATGAGCAGTTCTTC. Amino acid sequence: CASRIRDSFYNEQFF. Full variable domain (remainder filled in from reference TRBV19 and TRBJ2-1): DGGITQSPKYLFRKEGQNVTLSCEQNLNHDAMYWYRQDPGQGLRLIYYSQIVNDFQKGDIAEGYSVSREKKESFPLTVTSAQKNPTAFYLCASRIRDSFYNEQFFGPGTRLTVL.

V gene TRBV2 combines with J gene TRBJ2-1; no clear D gene. Per the germline V gene, CDR1 is SNHLY and CDR2 is FYNNEI. With 2 bases removed from V and 8 bases from J, the gap between germline ends came to 22 bases. The CDR3 is 17 residues long. The DNA of the CDR3 is TGTGCCAGCAGTGAAACAGTTGGGCCTACCCAGTGGGATGAGCAGTTCTTC. Protein: CASSETVGPTQWDEQFF. The variable domain in full, with the rest retrieved from reference TRBV2 and TRBJ2-1, is EPEVTQTPSHQVTQMGQEVILRCVPISNHLYFYWYRQILGQKVEFLVSFYNNEISEKSEIFDDQFSVERPDGSNFTLKIRSTKLEDSAMYFCASSETVGPTQWDEQFFGPGTRLTVL.

With respect to this clone: The identical CDR3 is also encoded by other nucleotide sequences in the sample. V usage is TRBV28 and J usage is TRBJ2-3; possible D gene TRBD2, 5 bases. Trimming cost V 2 bases and J 1 base, with 13 bases left between them. Per the germline V gene, CDR1 is MDHEN and CDR2 is SYDVKM. The CDR3 totals 16 residues. The CDR3 nucleotides read TGTGCCAGCAGTTTACCGCCTGGCGGGCGCACAGATACGCAGTATTTT. It codes for CASSLPPGGRTDTQYF.

The rearrangement links TRBV14 to TRBJ2-1; D is perhaps TRBD1 (5 bases). Germline CDR1 reads SGHDN; CDR2 reads FVKESK. The germline V and J ends were trimmed by 4 bases and 7 bases, with 14 bases remaining between them. The CDR3 spans 14 residues. The CDR3: CASSREYTGNEQFF. CDR3 DNA: TGTGCCAGCAGCCGGGAATATACAGGAAATGAGCAGTTCTTC.

The chain uses TRBV6-1 and TRBJ1-1; D not resolved. The CDR3 spans 13 residues. Germline V gene sequence: CDR1 MNHNS, CDR2 SASEGT. Trimming took 5 bases from V and 1 from J, leaving 8 bases between them. The CDR3 loop is CASSWAQNTEAFF. CDR3 in DNA: TGTGCCAGCAGTTGGGCACAGAACACTGAAGCTTTCTTT.

The V call is TRBV27, the J call TRBJ2-4; a weak D match, TRBD2 (7 bases). Trimming left V 3 bases short and J 6 bases short, with 12 bases between. Germline V lookup: CDR1 MNHEY, CDR2 SMNVEV (reference sequence). This CDR3 contains 14 residues. CDR3: CASSFGRGGNIQYF. The CDR3 DNA reads TGTGCCAGCAGTTTCGGTAGGGGGGGAAACATTCAGTACTTC.

V is TRBV6-1 and J is TRBJ2-7; D possibly corresponds to TRBD1 (5 bases). Germline V lookup: CDR1 MNHNS, CDR2 SASEGT. The V end lost 5 bases, the J end lost 2 bases, and 16 bases lay between the germline ends. This CDR3 region has 15 residues. CDR3 nucleotide sequence: TGTGCCAGCAGTAGAACAGATGGACACCCCTACGAGCAGTACTTC. It yields the protein CASSRTDGHPYEQYF.

The chain carries TRBV11-2 and TRBJ2-7, with 9 bases matching TRBD2. Germline CDR1 SGHAT, CDR2 FQNNGV. V trimming: 0 bases; J trimming: 2 bases; junction bases outside the gene matches: 2. The CDR3 consists of 15 residues. CDR3 loop: CASSLEAGGTYEQYF. As DNA, the CDR3 is TGTGCCAGCAGCTTAGAAGCGGGAGGCACCTACGAGCAGTACTTC.

This chain uses TRBV5-6 with TRBJ2-1; the match to TRBD2 covers 10 bases. The CDR3 sequence is 15 residues long. With V trimmed by 2 bases and J by 7 bases, 6 bases remained unmatched. The germline V gene has CDR1 SGHDT and CDR2 YYEEEE. The CDR3 reads CASSFLLAGVNEQFF. In nucleotides, the CDR3 is TGTGCCAGCAGCTTTCTTCTAGCGGGAGTTAATGAGCAGTTCTTC.

The V gene is TRBV7-9, the J gene TRBJ2-1; 11 bases fit TRBD2. The J segment lost 2 bases and the V segment lost 5 bases, leaving 2 bases of the junction unmatched. Germline values: CDR1 SEHNR, CDR2 FQNEAQ (reference sequence). This CDR3 contains 15 residues. The CDR3 region is CASSLTSGAYNEQFF. The CDR3 DNA reads TGTGCCAGCAGCCTGACTAGCGGGGCCTACAATGAGCAGTTCTTC.

The V and J genes are TRBV7-8 and TRBJ1-6; D is perhaps TRBD1 (5 bases). Trimming took 6 bases from V and 9 from J, leaving 18 bases between them. CDR1 SGHVS and CDR2 FQNEAQ come from the germline V gene. The CDR3 is 15 amino acids. The CDR3 sequence: CASSQPAGRFSPLHF. CDR3 nucleotides: TGTGCCAGCAGTCAACCCGCGGGACGGTTTTCACCCCTCCACTTT.

V is TRBV30 and J is TRBJ1-6; 11 bases fit TRBD1. Germline values: CDR1 GTSNPN, CDR2 SVGIG (reference sequence). V trimming: 5 bases; J trimming: 4 bases; junction bases outside the gene matches: 1. The CDR3 covers 14 residues. In DNA form, the CDR3 reads TGTGCCTGGGGGACAGGGGGTTATAATTCACCCCTCCACTTT. This translates into CAWGTGGYNSPLHF.

The gene calls are TRBV28 and TRBJ2-1; D is ambiguous. The CDR3 contains 12 residues. Per germline, CDR1 MDHEN and CDR2 SYDVKM. V was trimmed by 6 bases and J by 2 bases, leaving 5 bases between them. The CDR3 protein is CASSQTYNEQFF. Written as DNA, the CDR3 is TGTGCCAGCAGCCAAACCTACAATGAGCAGTTCTTC.

The chain links TRBV15 to TRBJ1-1; D not resolved. This CDR3 is 13 amino acids long. Germline-derived CDR1 and CDR2 are LNHNV and YYDKDF (reference sequence). Trimming shortened V by 6 bases and J by 1 base, and 9 bases separated the two germline ends. CDR3 coding DNA: TGTGCCACCAGACGGTCAAAGAACACTGAAGCTTTCTTT. Translated, it gives CATRRSKNTEAFF.

This clone has a handful of counts. CDR3 sequence reads: CASSLGPGNNNVLTF. In nucleotides, the CDR3 is TGTGCCAGCAGTTTAGGCCCGGGGAATAACAACGTCCTGACTTTC. The rearrangement links TRBV28 to TRBJ2-6, with D perhaps matching TRBD2 (5 bases). Germline V lookup: CDR1 MDHEN, CDR2 SYDVKM. Trimming stripped 2 bases from V and 9 bases from J, with 14 bases between. This CDR3 has 15 amino acids.

The chain combines TRBV6-1 with TRBJ1-4, with D perhaps TRBD1 (6 bases). In germline, CDR1 is MNHNS, CDR2 SASEGT. This CDR3 region has 16 residues. V was pared by 1 base and J by 7 bases, with 16 bases between. The CDR3 reads CASSEERPQGSEKLFF. As DNA, the CDR3 is TGTGCCAGCAGTGAAGAAAGGCCACAGGGCAGTGAAAAACTGTTTTTT.

The genes are TRBV28 and TRBJ2-7, with a weak D call TRBD2 (5 bases). The germline CDR1 and CDR2 sequences are MDHEN and SYDVKM. The CDR3 extends over 17 amino acids. V was pared by 5 bases and J by 1 base, with 21 bases between. CDR3 sequence reads: CASSLLRGSGASYEQYF. The CDR3 bases are TGTGCCAGCAGTCTGCTCAGAGGGAGCGGAGCTTCCTACGAGCAGTACTTC.

This chain joins TRBV30 and TRBJ2-7; possibly TRBD2 for D (6 bases). The CDR3 runs 12 residues. V lost 4 bases and J lost 3, with 10 bases in between. Germline CDR1 and CDR2: GTSNPN and SVGIG (reference sequence). Here the CDR3 reads CAWTRDFYEQYF. For the CDR3, the DNA is TGTGCCTGGACCCGGGACTTCTACGAGCAGTACTTC.

The genes are TRBV7-7 and TRBJ2-3; the D gene is possibly TRBD2 (6 bases). The germline gives CDR1 SSHAT, CDR2 FNYEAQ (reference sequence). This CDR3 comprises 15 residues. V gave up 5 bases and J gave up 0 bases, with 12 bases separating them. The CDR3 coding sequence is TGTGCCAGCAGCCCTCTAGCGCTTAGCACAGATACGCAGTATTTT. Protein sequence: CASSPLALSTDTQYF.

The chain joins TRBV7-3 to TRBJ1-1; possibly TRBD1 for D (5 bases). Germline V gene sequence: CDR1 SGHTA, CDR2 FQGTGA. The CDR3 length is 13 residues. Deletions cut 3 bases from V and 5 bases from J, with 10 bases between. CDR3 DNA: TGTGCCAGCAGCTTGCAGGGCTTAACTGAAGCTTTCTTT. It codes for CASSLQGLTEAFF.

With regard to this clone: Other DNA sequences in this specimen translate into the identical CDR3. This chain uses TRBV18 with TRBJ2-1, with 11 bases lining up with TRBD2. Germline CDR1 and CDR2: KGHSH and LQKENI. With V trimmed by 6 bases and J by 5 bases, 6 bases remained unmatched. The CDR3 has 15 residues. CDR3 loop: CASSPRTSGHNEQFF. The CDR3, as DNA: TGTGCCAGCTCGCCAAGGACTAGCGGGCACAATGAGCAGTTCTTC. The entire variable domain, with the rest obtained from reference TRBV18 and TRBJ2-1, is as follows: NAGVMQNPRHLVRRRGQEARLRCSPMKGHSHVYWYRQLPEEGLKFMVYLQKENIIDESGMPKERFSAEFPKEGPSILRIQQVVRGDSAAYFCASSPRTSGHNEQFFGPGTRLTVL.

The chain employs TRBV13 and TRBJ1-3, with D perhaps TRBD1 (6 bases). The CDR3 spans 13 residues. Looked up from germline, CDR1 is PRHDT and CDR2 is FYEKMQ (reference sequence). V was cut by 10 bases and J by 3 bases, with 13 bases left in between. The CDR3 DNA reads as TGTGCCACCTTGCGGGGGCGTGGAAACACCATATATTTT. Translation: CATLRGRGNTIYF.

J is TRBJ1-1 and V is TRBV30, with TRBD1 identical over 8 bases. Germline CDR1 is GTSNPN and CDR2 is SVGIG (reference sequence). V was clipped by 2 bases and J by 1 base; unmatched bases: 3. This CDR3 has 14 residues. CDR3 sequence: CAWSSDRGNTEAFF. The CDR3 bases are TGTGCCTGGAGTTCTGACAGGGGGAACACTGAAGCTTTCTTT.

The CDR3 protein is CASSLSVTITDTQYF. CDR3 sequence (DNA): TGTGCCAGCAGTTTATCCGTAACAATCACAGATACGCAGTATTTT. The chain links TRBV27 to TRBJ2-3, with unresolved D. V was clipped by 0 bases and J by 2 bases, with 9 bases between them. This CDR3 has 15 residues. Germline values: CDR1 MNHEY, CDR2 SMNVEV (reference sequence).

The chain carries TRBV6-1 and TRBJ2-1; 8 nucleotides line up with TRBD2. CDR1 is MNHNS, CDR2 SASEGT, per germline. With 7 bases clipped from V and 10 bases from J, the junction kept 12 bases outside the gene matches. CDR3 length equals 14 residues. CDR3 coding DNA: TGTGCCAGCACCCCGATGGGGACTAGTCACGAGCAGTTCTTC. Its protein is CASTPMGTSHEQFF.

The V call is TRBV11-2, the J call TRBJ2-3; tentatively, D is TRBD2 (6 bases). Germline V gene sequence: CDR1 SGHAT, CDR2 FQNNGV. Trimming cost V 1 base and J 5 bases, with 7 bases left between them. The CDR3 runs to 13 residues. The CDR3 is CASSLVGLDTQYF. The CDR3 nucleotides read TGTGCCAGCAGCTTAGTGGGACTAGATACGCAGTATTTT.

The chain is built from TRBV6-6 and TRBJ2-1; 8 bases fit TRBD2. Germline CDR1 reads MNHNY; CDR2 reads SVGAGI (reference sequence). The trim removed 7 bases at V and 7 bases at J, leaving 15 bases unmatched. This CDR3 has 16 amino acids. The CDR3 sequence: CASISRAGGPGNEQFF. The CDR3 DNA is TGTGCCAGCATATCACGGGCGGGAGGCCCTGGAAATGAGCAGTTCTTC.

The rearrangement uses TRBV28 and TRBJ1-2; D is unclear. The germline V and J ends were trimmed by 10 bases and 2 bases, with 14 bases remaining between them. Germline loops: CDR1 MDHEN, CDR2 SYDVKM. The CDR3 length is 13 residues. The CDR3 region has the DNA TGTGCCACCAACGGCGGTAGAAACTATGGCTACACCTTC. Translation gives CATNGGRNYGYTF.